These 4 T cell receptor beta chains share one sample of origin, sequenced in a study of blood T cells in healthy people across ages. The second PCR ran about 6 to 12 cycles with a sample-barcoded 5' primer and J-beta primers. TCRdb reprocessed the 5' RACE reads via MiXCR and lists one record per CDR3 protein. Counted here are 1.5 million to 2 million distinct CDR3 sequences, about 50% occurring once; the ten biggest clones make up over 2%. The material sequenced was blood. These TCRs come from a woman in her thirties or forties in good health.

CDR3 protein: CASSQDLGPGVIGELFF. Written as DNA, the CDR3 is TGCGCCAGCAGCCAAGATCTTGGACCTGGCGTAATCGGGGAGCTGTTTTTT. This chain joins TRBV4-3 and TRBJ2-2; D is unclear. V was pared by 0 bases and J by 7 bases, with 18 bases between. The CDR3 is made up of 17 amino acids. Germline CDR1 and CDR2: LGHNA and YSLEER.

The chain recombines TRBV6-5 with TRBJ1-6, with a weak D call TRBD1 (6 bases). The CDR3 covers 15 residues. Germline CDR1 reads MNHEY; CDR2 reads SVGAGI. V shed 2 bases and J shed 6 bases, with 11 bases lying between them. CDR3 nucleotide sequence: TGTGCCAGCAGTTACAATCCGGGGGCTAATTCACCCCTCCACTTT. Its protein is CASSYNPGANSPLHF.

The chain combines TRBV15 with TRBJ2-6; D remains ambiguous. Trimming stripped 5 bases from V and 0 bases from J, with 8 bases between. Germline V gives CDR1 LNHNV, CDR2 YYDKDF (reference sequence). The length of the CDR3 is 15 residues. CDR3 coding DNA: TGTGCCACCAGCGCAACCATCTCTGGGGCCAACGTCCTGACTTTC. Amino acids: CATSATISGANVLTF. The complete variable domain, with remaining parts taken from reference TRBV15 and TRBJ2-6, reads DAMVIQNPRYQVTQFGKPVTLSCSQTLNHNVMYWYQQKSSQAPKLLFHYYDKDFNNEADTPDNFQSRRPNTSFCFLDIRSPGLGDTAMYLCATSATISGANVLTFGAGSRLTVL.

In nucleotides, the CDR3 is TGTGCCAGCAGACCCCGGGAATCCAATGAGCAGTTCTTC. Translation gives CASRPRESNEQFF. The chain links TRBV7-2 to TRBJ2-1; perhaps TRBD2 as D (5 bases). The CDR3 is made up of 13 amino acids. Trimming left V 6 bases short and J 6 bases short, with 12 bases between. Germline V lookup: CDR1 SGHTA, CDR2 FQGNSA.